What follows are 10 T cell receptor beta chains derived from one specimen sequenced in a study of T-cell memory formation after mild COVID-19 (dated by TCRdb to 2020 to 2023). The library was prepared using 5' RACE. Sequencing relied on an Illumina NovaSeq 6000. TCRdb redid the processing of the public reads, applying fastp at Q25 and MiXCR, and retained in-frame beta chains. Rows are unified per CDR3 protein, each entry keeping the most common DNA and genes. A total of under 650,000 distinct CDR3 sequences appear in this sample, around 17% of them only once. 9.5% to 15% of the sample belongs to the ten largest clones. The sequenced material came from PBMCs or a T cell subset sorted from them (not recorded which). The receptors here all came from an adult woman who had mild COVID-19 (a few samples of this study predate the infection). The sample titles of this study are shuffled in the database, so cell type and time point are left out; the donor was told from shared clones.

The V call is TRBV12-3 or TRBV12-4, the J call TRBJ1-3, with D perhaps TRBD1 (6 bases). V lost 5 bases and J lost 1, with 18 bases in between. There are 17 residues in the CDR3. The CDR3, as DNA: TGTGCCAGCAGTCAGACTAGGGGGGGGATTTCTGGAAACACCATATATTTT. It codes for CASSQTRGGISGNTIYF.

This rearrangement joins TRBV10-3 to TRBJ2-7; the D is unclear. CDR1 ENHRY and CDR2 SYGVKD come from the germline V gene. This CDR3 has 12 amino acids. Trimming shortened V by 3 bases and J by 3 bases, and 6 bases separated the two germline ends. DNA of the CDR3: TGTGCCATCAGTGAAAACGGCTACGAGCAGTACTTC. It codes for CAISENGYEQYF.

The V gene is TRBV5-1, the J gene TRBJ2-7; D is tentatively TRBD1 or TRBD2 (5 bases each). Germline-derived CDR1 and CDR2 are SGHRS and YFSETQ. V was cut by 0 bases and J by 3 bases, with 16 bases left in between. The CDR3 extends over 16 amino acids. CDR3 sequence (DNA): TGCGCCAGCAGCTTGGGAGGGGCTCAATGGGGCTACGAGCAGTACTTC. It yields the protein CASSLGGAQWGYEQYF.

This CDR3 reads CSALAGWEGPDTQYF. The CDR3 nucleotides read TGCAGTGCTCTTGCTGGTTGGGAAGGGCCAGATACGCAGTATTTT. The chain joins TRBV20-1 to TRBJ2-3, with D uncertain. This CDR3 region has 15 residues. From germline, CDR1 is DFQATT and CDR2 SNEGSKA (reference sequence). Trimming took 5 bases from V and 4 from J, leaving 19 bases between them.

This chain connects TRBV6-4 to TRBJ2-3; D not resolved. CDR1 is MRHNA, CDR2 SNTAGT, per germline. Trimming removed 2 bases at V and 0 bases at J, with 9 bases between. This CDR3 comprises 15 residues. CDR3 sequence (DNA): TGTGCCAGCAGTGACGTTCCCTCTAGCACAGATACGCAGTATTTT. This translates into CASSDVPSSTDTQYF.

The J gene is TRBJ2-2, the V gene TRBV9; 9 bases map to TRBD2. Trimming at V came to 4 bases and at J to 4 bases, leaving 5 bases not matched to a gene. CDR3 length: 15 amino acids. CDR1 SGDLS and CDR2 YYNGEE come from the germline V gene. The CDR3 loop is CASSMGLASTGELFF. The CDR3, as DNA: TGTGCCAGCAGCATGGGACTAGCTTCCACCGGGGAGCTGTTTTTT.

This clonotype was seen only a few times. The chain uses TRBV7-6 and TRBJ2-3, with 9 bases identical to TRBD2. The CDR3 has 16 residues. Losses at the gene ends were 8 bases for V and 4 bases for J; bases not matched to a gene: 13. Germline CDR1 and CDR2: SGHVS and FNYEAQ. The CDR3 coding sequence is TGTGCCAGCCGGCGCTATGCGGGAGGGTTCCCAGATACGCAGTATTTT. Encoded protein: CASRRYAGGFPDTQYF.

This clonotype was observed a few times. The V call is TRBV20-1, the J call TRBJ2-1, with TRBD2 as a possible D gene (5 bases). The CDR3 runs 14 residues. Looked up from germline, CDR1 is DFQATT and CDR2 is SNEGSKA (reference sequence). Trimming stripped 6 bases from V and 7 bases from J, with 19 bases between. The CDR3 DNA follows: TGCAGTGCACCTCGCGAGGGCCCTCATAATGAGCAGTTCTTC. Protein sequence: CSAPREGPHNEQFF.

This clonotype has more than one count but fewer than ten. The chain couples TRBV7-3 to TRBJ2-5, with D tentatively TRBD2 (7 bases). Looked up from germline, CDR1 is SGHTA and CDR2 is FQGTGA. Trimming shortened V by 1 base and J by 3 bases, and 15 bases separated the two germline ends. There are 16 residues in the CDR3. In DNA, the CDR3 is TGTGCCAGCAGCTTAAGCGGGGGCCGCATTAAAGAGACCCAGTACTTC. Protein product: CASSLSGGRIKETQYF.

This chain uses TRBV20-1 with TRBJ2-1, with 14 bases identical to TRBD2. Germline CDR1 reads DFQATT; CDR2 reads SNEGSKA (reference sequence). This CDR3 is 15 amino acids long. V gave up 3 bases and J gave up 6 bases; unmatched junction bases: 4. The CDR3 coding sequence is TGCAGTGCTAGGACTAGCGGGGGGGCGCGCAATGAGCAGTTCTTC. Its translation: CSARTSGGARNEQFF.